These 3 T cell receptor beta chains came from one sample sequenced in a study of CD8+ T cells in alopecia areata. Treatment: oral pan-JAK inhibitor, 5-10 mg twice daily. Lesional scalp punch biopsies and peripheral blood were collected from alopecia areata patients. Reverse transcription of extracted RNA yielded cDNA, which provided the sequencing template. Repertoires were generated with immunoSEQ multiplex PCR, while TCRdb's copy carries only in-frame clones and drops some. The sample includes roughly 12,000 clones, roughly 65% of them seen just once. The sequenced sample was skin, obtained at week 4, from a patient treated with tofacitinib. These receptors were collected from a human donor with alopecia areata.

This sequence joins TRBV6-1 and TRBJ1-1, with TRBD1 matching 8 bases. The CDR3 runs to 14 residues. In germline, CDR1 is MNHNS, CDR2 SASEGT. V shed 1 base, J shed 4 bases, and the junction held 2 bases outside the gene matches. CDR3 nucleotides: TGTGCCAGCAGTGAAGGACAGGGGAGCACTGAAGCTTTCTTT. Encoded protein: CASSEGQGSTEAFF.

The CDR3 DNA follows: TGCGCCAGCAGTGTGACAGGGAACACTGAAGCTTTCTTT. Its translation is CASSVTGNTEAFF. The chain is built from TRBV10-2 and TRBJ1-1, with a tentative D call TRBD1 (6 bases). V lost 4 bases and J lost 1, with 7 bases in between. Looked up from germline, CDR1 is WSHSY and CDR2 is SAAADI. This CDR3 region has 13 residues.

This rearrangement joins TRBV21-1 to TRBJ1-5. TRBV21-1 is described as a pseudogene. The CDR3 runs to 15 residues. This chain's CDR3 is CASSHEGFSNQPQHF. The CDR3 nucleotides read TGTGCCAGCAGCCACGAGGGCTTCAGCAATCAGCCCCAGCATTTT.